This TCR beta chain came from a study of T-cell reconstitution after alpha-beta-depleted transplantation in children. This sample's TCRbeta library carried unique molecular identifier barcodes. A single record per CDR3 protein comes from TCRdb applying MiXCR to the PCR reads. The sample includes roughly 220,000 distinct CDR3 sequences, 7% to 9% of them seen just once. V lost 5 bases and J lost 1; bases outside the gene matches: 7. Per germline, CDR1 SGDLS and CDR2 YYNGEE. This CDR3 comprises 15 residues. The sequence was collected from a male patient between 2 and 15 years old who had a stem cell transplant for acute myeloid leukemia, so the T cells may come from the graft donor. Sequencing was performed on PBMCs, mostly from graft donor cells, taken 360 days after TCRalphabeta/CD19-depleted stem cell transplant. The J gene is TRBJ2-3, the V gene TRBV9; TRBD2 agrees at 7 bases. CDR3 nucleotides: TGTGCCAGCAGTGAAACTAGCGTAGGCACAGATACGCAGTATTTT. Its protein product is CASSETSVGTDTQYF.